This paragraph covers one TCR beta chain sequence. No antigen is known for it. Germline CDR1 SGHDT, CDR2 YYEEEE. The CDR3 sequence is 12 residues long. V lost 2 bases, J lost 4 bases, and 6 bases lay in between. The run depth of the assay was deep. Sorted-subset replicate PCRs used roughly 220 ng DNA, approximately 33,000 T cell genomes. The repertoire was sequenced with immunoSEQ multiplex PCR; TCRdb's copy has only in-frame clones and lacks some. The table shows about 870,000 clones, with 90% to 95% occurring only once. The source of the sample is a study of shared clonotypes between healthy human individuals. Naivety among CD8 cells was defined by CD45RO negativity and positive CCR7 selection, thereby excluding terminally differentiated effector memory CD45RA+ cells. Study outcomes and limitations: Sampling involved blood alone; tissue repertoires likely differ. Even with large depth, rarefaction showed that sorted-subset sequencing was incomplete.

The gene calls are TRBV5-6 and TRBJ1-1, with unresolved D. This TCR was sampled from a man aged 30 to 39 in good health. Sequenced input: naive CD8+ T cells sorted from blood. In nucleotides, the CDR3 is TGTGCCAGCAGCTTCAGTAGCACTGAAGCTTTCTTT. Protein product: CASSFSSTEAFF.